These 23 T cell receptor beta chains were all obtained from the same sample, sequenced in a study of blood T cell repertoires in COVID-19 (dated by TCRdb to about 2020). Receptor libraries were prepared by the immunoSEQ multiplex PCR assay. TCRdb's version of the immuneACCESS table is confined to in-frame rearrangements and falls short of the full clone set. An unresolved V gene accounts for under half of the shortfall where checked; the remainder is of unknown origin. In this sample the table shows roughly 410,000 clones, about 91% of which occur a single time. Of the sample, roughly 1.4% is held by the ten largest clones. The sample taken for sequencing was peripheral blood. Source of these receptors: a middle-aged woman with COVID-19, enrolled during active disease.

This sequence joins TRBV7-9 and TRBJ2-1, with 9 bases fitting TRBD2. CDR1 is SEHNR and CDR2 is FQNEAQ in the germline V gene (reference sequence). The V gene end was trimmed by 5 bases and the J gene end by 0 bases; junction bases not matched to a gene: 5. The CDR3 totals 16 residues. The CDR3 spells CASSETSGSSYNEQFF. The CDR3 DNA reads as TGTGCCAGCAGCGAGACTAGCGGTAGCTCCTACAATGAGCAGTTCTTC.

The CDR3, as DNA: TGTGCCAGCAGCTTAATGGGGGCGAGGAACACCGGGGAGCTGTTTTTT. It translates to CASSLMGARNTGELFF. The chain uses TRBV7-9 and TRBJ2-2; weak D call: TRBD1 (6 bases). Germline-derived CDR1 and CDR2 are SEHNR and FQNEAQ (reference sequence). The length of the CDR3 is 16 residues. V lost 2 bases to trimming and J lost 1 base, with 11 bases between them. The variable domain in full, completed from reference TRBV7-9 and TRBJ2-2, reads DTGVSQNPRHKITKRGQNVTFRCDPISEHNRLYWYRQTLGQGPEFLTYFQNEAQLEKSRLLSDRFSAERPKGSFSTLEIQRTEQGDSAMYLCASSLMGARNTGELFFGEGSRLTVL.

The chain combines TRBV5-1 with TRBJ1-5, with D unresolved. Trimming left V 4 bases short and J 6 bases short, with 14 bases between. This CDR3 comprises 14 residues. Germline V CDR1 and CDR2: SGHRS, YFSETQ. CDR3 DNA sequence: TGCGCCAGCAGCCCTGGAGGAGGGAGTCAGCCCCAGCATTTT. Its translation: CASSPGGGSQPQHF.

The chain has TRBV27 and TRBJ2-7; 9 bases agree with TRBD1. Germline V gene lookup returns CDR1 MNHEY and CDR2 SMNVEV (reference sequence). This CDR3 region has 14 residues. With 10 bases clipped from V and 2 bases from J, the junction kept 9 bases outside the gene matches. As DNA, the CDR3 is TGTGCCACCCACTCCGGGACAGGGCCCTACGAGCAGTACTTC. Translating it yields CATHSGTGPYEQYF.

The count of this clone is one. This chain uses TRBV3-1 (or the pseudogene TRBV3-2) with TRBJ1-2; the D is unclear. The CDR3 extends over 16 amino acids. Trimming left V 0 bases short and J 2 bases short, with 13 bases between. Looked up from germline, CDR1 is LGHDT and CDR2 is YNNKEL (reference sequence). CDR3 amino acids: CASSQEVTVPNYGYTF. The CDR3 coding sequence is TGTGCCAGCAGCCAAGAGGTTACGGTTCCGAACTATGGCTACACCTTC.

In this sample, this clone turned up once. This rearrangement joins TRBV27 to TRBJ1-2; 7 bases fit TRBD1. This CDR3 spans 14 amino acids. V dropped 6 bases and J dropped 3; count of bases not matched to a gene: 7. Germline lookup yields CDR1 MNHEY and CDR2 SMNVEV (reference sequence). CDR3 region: CASRARGLDYGYTF. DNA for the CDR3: TGTGCCAGCAGGGCTAGGGGGCTAGACTATGGCTACACCTTC.

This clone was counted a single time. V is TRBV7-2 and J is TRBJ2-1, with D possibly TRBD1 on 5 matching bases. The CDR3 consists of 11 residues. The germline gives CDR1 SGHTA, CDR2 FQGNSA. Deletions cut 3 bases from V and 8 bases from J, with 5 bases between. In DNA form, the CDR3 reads TGTGCCAGCAGCTTGGGGCATGAGCAGTTCTTC. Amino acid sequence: CASSLGHEQFF.

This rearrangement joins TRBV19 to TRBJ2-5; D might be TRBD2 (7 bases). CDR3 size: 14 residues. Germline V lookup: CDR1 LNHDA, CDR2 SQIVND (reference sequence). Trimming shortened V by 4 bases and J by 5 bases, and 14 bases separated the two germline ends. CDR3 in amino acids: CASSKQGGEETQYF. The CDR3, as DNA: TGTGCCAGTAGTAAACAAGGGGGGGAGGAGACCCAGTACTTC.

The CDR3 region is CASTPQRGGPQPQHF. As DNA, the CDR3 is TGTGCCAGTACCCCGCAGAGGGGGGGCCCCCAGCCCCAGCATTTT. The J gene is TRBJ1-5, the V gene TRBV19, with TRBD1 as a possible D gene (6 bases). Germline V gene sequence: CDR1 LNHDA, CDR2 SQIVND (reference sequence). Trimming removed 7 bases at V and 7 bases at J, with 20 bases between. The CDR3 loop spans 15 amino acids.

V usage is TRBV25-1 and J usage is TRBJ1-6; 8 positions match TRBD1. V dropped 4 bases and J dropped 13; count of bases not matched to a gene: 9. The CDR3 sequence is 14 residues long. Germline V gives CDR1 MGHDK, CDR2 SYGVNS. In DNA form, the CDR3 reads TGTGCCAGCAGTGGAGGACAGGGACCGTTTCCCCTCCACTTT. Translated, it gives CASSGGQGPFPLHF.

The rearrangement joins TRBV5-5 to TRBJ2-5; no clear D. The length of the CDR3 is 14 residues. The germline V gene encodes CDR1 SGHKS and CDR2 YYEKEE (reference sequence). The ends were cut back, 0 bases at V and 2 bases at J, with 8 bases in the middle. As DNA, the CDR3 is TGTGCCAGCAGCTTGGCCCCGTTACAAGAGACCCAGTACTTC. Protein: CASSLAPLQETQYF.

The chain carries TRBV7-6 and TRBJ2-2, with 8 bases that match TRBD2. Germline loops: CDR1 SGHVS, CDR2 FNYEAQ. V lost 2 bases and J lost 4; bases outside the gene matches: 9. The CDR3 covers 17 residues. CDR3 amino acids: CASSLLAGGPGTGELFF. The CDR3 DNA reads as TGTGCCAGCAGCTTACTCGCGGGGGGCCCAGGCACCGGGGAGCTGTTTTTT.

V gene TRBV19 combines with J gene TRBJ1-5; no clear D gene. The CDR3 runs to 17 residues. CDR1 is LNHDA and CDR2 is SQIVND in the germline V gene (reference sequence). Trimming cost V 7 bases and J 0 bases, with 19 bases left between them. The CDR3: CASTPVDGVNSNQPQHF. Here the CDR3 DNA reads TGTGCCAGTACCCCCGTGGACGGGGTTAATAGCAATCAGCCCCAGCATTTT.

The CDR3 nucleotides read TGTGCCAGCAGTGGACAGAATAATGAAAAACTGTTTTTT. This translates into CASSGQNNEKLFF. The chain carries TRBV27 and TRBJ1-4, with D possibly being TRBD1 (6 bases). V lost 5 bases, J lost 4 bases, and 8 bases lay in between. The CDR3 loop spans 13 amino acids. CDR1 is MNHEY and CDR2 is SMNVEV in the germline V gene (reference sequence). Variable domain in full (rest from reference TRBV27 and TRBJ1-4): EAQVTQNPRYLITVTGKKLTVTCSQNMNHEYMSWYRQDPGLGLRQIYYSMNVEVTDKGDVPEGYKVSRKEKRNFPLILESPSPNQTSLYFCASSGQNNEKLFFGSGTQLSVL.

CDR3 DNA sequence: TGTGCCACCGCACAGGGGTTTGTGGTGAACACTGAAGCTTTCTTT. It specifies CATAQGFVVNTEAFF. This chain links TRBV19 with TRBJ1-1; 7 bases match TRBD1. There are 15 residues in the CDR3. V was pared by 10 bases and J by 0 bases, with 11 bases of the junction left unmatched. The germline CDR1 and CDR2 sequences are LNHDA and SQIVND (reference sequence).

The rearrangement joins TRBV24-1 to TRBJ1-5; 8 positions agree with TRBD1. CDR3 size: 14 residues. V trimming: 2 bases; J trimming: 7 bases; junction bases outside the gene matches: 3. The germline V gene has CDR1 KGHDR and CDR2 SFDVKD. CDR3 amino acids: CATSDSGGRQPQHF. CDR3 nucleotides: TGTGCCACCAGTGATTCAGGGGGCCGGCAGCCCCAGCATTTT.

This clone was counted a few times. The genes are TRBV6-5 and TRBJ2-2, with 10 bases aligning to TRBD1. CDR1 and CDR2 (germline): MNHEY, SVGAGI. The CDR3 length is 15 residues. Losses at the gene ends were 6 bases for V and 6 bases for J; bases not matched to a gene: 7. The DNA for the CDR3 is TGTGCCAGCAGCCGTGCCGGGACAGGGGCCGGGGAGCTGTTTTTT. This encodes CASSRAGTGAGELFF.

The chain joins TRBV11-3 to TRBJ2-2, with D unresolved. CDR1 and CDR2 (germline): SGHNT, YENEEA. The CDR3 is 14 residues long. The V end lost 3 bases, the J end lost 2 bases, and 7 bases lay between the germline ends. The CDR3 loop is CASSFSQNTGELFF. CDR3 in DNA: TGTGCCAGCAGCTTTTCACAAAACACCGGGGAGCTGTTTTTT.

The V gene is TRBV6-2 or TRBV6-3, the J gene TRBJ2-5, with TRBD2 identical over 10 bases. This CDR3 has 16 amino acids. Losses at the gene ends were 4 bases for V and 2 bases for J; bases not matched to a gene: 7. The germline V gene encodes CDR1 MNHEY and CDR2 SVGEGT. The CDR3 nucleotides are TGTGCCAGCAGTTCCCCACTAGCGGGACTACAAGAGACCCAGTACTTC. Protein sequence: CASSSPLAGLQETQYF.

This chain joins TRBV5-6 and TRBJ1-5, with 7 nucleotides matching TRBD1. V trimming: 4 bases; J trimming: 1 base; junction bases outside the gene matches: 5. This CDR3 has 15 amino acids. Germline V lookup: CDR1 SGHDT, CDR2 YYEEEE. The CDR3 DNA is TGTGCCAGCAGCCGACAGGGCGCGAGCAATCAGCCCCAGCATTTT. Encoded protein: CASSRQGASNQPQHF.

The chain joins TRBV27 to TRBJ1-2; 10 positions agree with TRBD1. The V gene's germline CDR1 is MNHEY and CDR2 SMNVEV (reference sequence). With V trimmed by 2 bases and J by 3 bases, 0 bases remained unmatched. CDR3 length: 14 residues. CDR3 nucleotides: TGTGCCAGCAGTTTAGGACAGGGGGACTATGGCTACACCTTC. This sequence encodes CASSLGQGDYGYTF.

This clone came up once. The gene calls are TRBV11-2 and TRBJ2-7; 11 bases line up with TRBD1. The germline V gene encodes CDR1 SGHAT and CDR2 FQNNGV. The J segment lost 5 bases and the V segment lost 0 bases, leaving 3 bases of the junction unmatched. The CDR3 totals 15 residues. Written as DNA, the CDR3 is TGTGCCAGCAGCTTAGATGGGGGACAGGGGGACGAGCAGTACTTC. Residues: CASSLDGGQGDEQYF.

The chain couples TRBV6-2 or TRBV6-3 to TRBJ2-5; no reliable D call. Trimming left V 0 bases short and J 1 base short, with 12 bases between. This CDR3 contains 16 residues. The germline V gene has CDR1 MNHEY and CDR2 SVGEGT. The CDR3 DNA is TGTGCCAGCAGTTACTCGAGTCAGGTCGGCCAAGAGACCCAGTACTTC. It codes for CASSYSSQVGQETQYF.